What follows are 25 T cell receptor beta chains derived from one specimen sequenced in a study of shared T cell receptors in the human thymus. Clones were read by immunoSEQ multiplex PCR, and TCRdb kept only the in-frame ones, dropping some. This sample has around 730,000 clones; over 75% occur once, and the top ten carry roughly 0.01%. This sample also belongs to another study, concerning human thymus T cells.

The sequencing input was thymocytes. All receptors derive from a girl in the first two years of life with a congenital heart defect.

The chain links TRBV7-2 to TRBJ2-5; TRBD2 matches at 11 bases. This CDR3 is built from 18 residues. The V and J ends lost 5 bases and 5 bases, in that order; junction bases with no gene match: 16. From germline, CDR1 is SGHTA and CDR2 FQGNSA. CDR3 nucleotide sequence: TGTGCCAGCAGCCGACCCCCGCGGGTAGCGGGGGGGCAGGAGACCCAGTACTTC. This codes for CASSRPPRVAGGQETQYF.

This clone has a single count. The rearrangement uses TRBV30 and TRBJ1-1, with 10 positions matching TRBD1. The CDR3 is 13 residues long. V gave up 4 bases and J gave up 10 bases; unmatched junction bases: 9. In germline, CDR1 is GTSNPN, CDR2 SVGIG (reference sequence). This CDR3 reads CAWIDRGLRRAFF. The DNA of the CDR3 is TGTGCCTGGATCGACAGGGGGCTTAGGCGAGCTTTCTTT.

The rearrangement joins TRBV5-4 to TRBJ1-2, with 10 positions matching TRBD1. The CDR3 covers 14 residues. Germline V CDR1 and CDR2: SGHNT, YYREEE (reference sequence). The V and J ends lost 2 bases and 9 bases, in that order; junction bases with no gene match: 7. The CDR3 loop is CASSLGTGAKSYTF. The DNA for the CDR3 is TGTGCCAGCAGCTTAGGGACAGGGGCTAAAAGCTACACCTTC.

This clone was seen more than once but under ten times. The rearrangement joins TRBV7-9 to TRBJ1-1; D remains ambiguous. Deletions cut 1 base from V and 4 bases from J, with 16 bases between. Germline lookup yields CDR1 SEHNR and CDR2 FQNEAQ (reference sequence). This CDR3 comprises 16 residues. CDR3 bases: TGTGCCAGCAGCTTAGGGGGTTGGGAGGGAACCACTGAAGCTTTCTTT. Translated: CASSLGGWEGTTEAFF. Full variable domain (missing parts from reference TRBV7-9 and TRBJ1-1): DTGVSQNPRHKITKRGQNVTFRCDPISEHNRLYWYRQTLGQGPEFLTYFQNEAQLEKSRLLSDRFSAERPKGSFSTLEIQRTEQGDSAMYLCASSLGGWEGTTEAFFGQGTRLTVV.

V and J are TRBV2 and TRBJ1-6, with D perhaps TRBD1 (6 bases). The CDR3 totals 17 residues. Trimming left V 0 bases short and J 6 bases short, with 15 bases between. Germline V gene sequence: CDR1 SNHLY, CDR2 FYNNEI. The CDR3 DNA reads TGTGCCAGCAGTGAAGCGCTTCAGGGGAGGGTTAATTCACCCCTCCACTTT. This translates into CASSEALQGRVNSPLHF.

In its sample, this clone was seen a few times. The V gene is TRBV14, the J gene TRBJ2-7, with TRBD2 matching 7 bases. Germline assignment: CDR1 SGHDN and CDR2 FVKESK. J gave up 7 bases and V 2 bases, and 5 bases lay outside the gene matches. The CDR3 consists of 13 residues. The CDR3 DNA follows: TGTGCCAGCAGCCAAATTCCGCGGGAGGAGCAGTACTTC. This translates into CASSQIPREEQYF.

The chain joins TRBV28 to TRBJ1-2; D remains unclear. The CDR3 length is 14 residues. The V end lost 4 bases, the J end lost 3 bases, and 12 bases lay between the germline ends. Germline V gives CDR1 MDHEN, CDR2 SYDVKM. CDR3 in amino acids: CASSSARPYYGYTF. CDR3 sequence (DNA): TGTGCCAGCAGTTCGGCCAGGCCGTACTATGGCTACACCTTC.

V is TRBV5-1 and J is TRBJ2-1, with D unclear. The germline V gene has CDR1 SGHRS and CDR2 YFSETQ. V lost 4 bases and J lost 6, with 14 bases in between. CDR3 size: 14 residues. In DNA, the CDR3 is TGCGCCAGCAGCCCCTCAATGCGGCGCAATGAGCAGTTCTTC. Its protein is CASSPSMRRNEQFF.

The chain is built from TRBV29-1 and TRBJ1-1, with 11 bases identical to TRBD1. Germline V CDR1 and CDR2: SQVTM, ANQGSEA. This CDR3 contains 16 residues. Trimming removed 7 bases from V and 3 bases from J; junction bases left unmatched: 13. The CDR3 DNA is TGCAGCGCCCAACTCTCCGGGACAGGGGGTCACACTGAAGCTTTCTTT. Its translation: CSAQLSGTGGHTEAFF. The complete variable domain, with remaining parts taken from reference TRBV29-1 and TRBJ1-1, reads SAVISQKPSRDICQRGTSLTIQCQVDSQVTMMFWYRQQPGQSLTLIATANQGSEATYESGFVIDKFPISRPNLTFSTLTVSNMSPEDSSIYLCSAQLSGTGGHTEAFFGQGTRLTVV.

This clone was counted once. As DNA, the CDR3 is TGCGCCAGCAGCTTGGTCGGGTACGTCCAAGAGACCCAGTACTTC. It encodes CASSLVGYVQETQYF. This chain links TRBV5-1 with TRBJ2-5, with D unclear. Germline lookup yields CDR1 SGHRS and CDR2 YFSETQ. The CDR3 has 15 residues. Deletions cut 0 bases from V and 1 base from J, with 10 bases between.

This clone was counted once. The rearrangement joins TRBV7-7 to TRBJ2-2; tentative D call: TRBD2 (5 bases). Germline values: CDR1 SSHAT, CDR2 FNYEAQ (reference sequence). The CDR3 contains 15 residues. V lost 5 bases to trimming and J lost 5 bases, with 15 bases between them. The CDR3 nucleotides are TGTGCCAGCAGCCCACTAGTTTTCCCTACCGGGGAGCTGTTTTTT. It is translated as CASSPLVFPTGELFF.

The chain uses TRBV6-5 and TRBJ2-2; 8 bases line up with TRBD2. Germline CDR1 reads MNHEY; CDR2 reads SVGAGI. CDR3 length: 16 residues. V dropped 2 bases and J dropped 4; count of bases not matched to a gene: 6. Here the CDR3 DNA reads TGTGCCAGCAGTTACCACGGGGGGGCGGGCACCGGGGAGCTGTTTTTT. This sequence encodes CASSYHGGAGTGELFF.

This rearrangement joins TRBV14 to TRBJ1-2; unclear D gene. Looked up from germline, CDR1 is SGHDN and CDR2 is FVKESK. Trimming removed 6 bases at V and 2 bases at J, with 10 bases between. There are 13 residues in the CDR3. CDR3 residues: CASSHSPNYGYTF. In DNA, the CDR3 is TGTGCCAGCAGTCACAGTCCGAACTATGGCTACACCTTC.

This clone has a single count. J is TRBJ1-1 and V is TRBV12-5; D might be TRBD1 (6 bases). This CDR3 is built from 14 residues. Germline CDR1 LGHNT, CDR2 FRNRAP. Trimming shortened V by 0 bases and J by 5 bases, and 10 bases separated the two germline ends. CDR3 nucleotide sequence: TGTGCTAGTGGTTTGGTACAGGGTAATACTGAAGCTTTCTTT. Its translation is CASGLVQGNTEAFF.

The chain has TRBV9 and TRBJ1-2; D is unclear. This CDR3 is built from 12 residues. The V end was cut by 4 bases, the J end by 7 bases, with 11 bases between. The germline gives CDR1 SGDLS, CDR2 YYNGEE. The DNA for the CDR3 is TGTGCCAGCAGCCCGATTAGAGGTGGCTACACCTTC. It encodes CASSPIRGGYTF.

The count of this clone is one. The rearrangement uses TRBV7-2 and TRBJ2-7; a weak D match, TRBD2 (5 bases). The germline gives CDR1 SGHTA, CDR2 FQGNSA. V dropped 7 bases and J dropped 3 bases, with 13 bases sitting between them. This CDR3 has 13 residues. CDR3 DNA: TGTGCCAGCACCGTATCCCGGGGCTACGAGCAGTACTTC. The encoded protein is CASTVSRGYEQYF.

The rearrangement links TRBV11-2 to TRBJ1-3, with D possibly matching TRBD1 (6 bases). The CDR3 spans 19 residues. Trimming stripped 2 bases from V and 0 bases from J, with 20 bases between. Germline CDR1 is SGHAT and CDR2 is FQNNGV. The CDR3 DNA reads as TGTGCCAGCAGCTTAAGGTGGGGCCAGACAGGCCCCTCTGGAAACACCATATATTTT. Its translation: CASSLRWGQTGPSGNTIYF.

This clone was recorded a few times. V gene TRBV6-6 combines with J gene TRBJ2-5, with TRBD1 matching over 8 bases. The germline gives CDR1 MNHNY, CDR2 SVGAGI (reference sequence). The CDR3 consists of 14 residues. After removal of 9 bases from V and 2 bases from J, the junction contained 8 bases not matched to a gene. In DNA form, the CDR3 reads TGTGCCAGGACAGGGGAACGGGGGCAAGAGACCCAGTACTTC. Its protein is CARTGERGQETQYF.

The CDR3 region has the DNA TGTGCTAGTGGTTTGGTACCCCCCGGGACAGGGAAGACCGGGGAGCTGTTTTTT. Translated, it gives CASGLVPPGTGKTGELFF. This rearrangement joins TRBV12-5 to TRBJ2-2, with 9 bases fitting TRBD1. CDR3 size: 18 residues. V was clipped by 0 bases and J by 5 bases; unmatched bases: 10. Per the germline V gene, CDR1 is LGHNT and CDR2 is FRNRAP.

J is TRBJ2-5 and V is TRBV5-1, with 7 bases fitting TRBD1. This CDR3 region has 15 residues. The V and J ends lost 4 bases and 5 bases, in that order; junction bases with no gene match: 11. Germline V gene sequence: CDR1 SGHRS, CDR2 YFSETQ. The CDR3 sequence is CASSPLKGAGETQYF. The CDR3 nucleotides are TGCGCCAGCAGCCCCCTGAAGGGGGCTGGGGAGACCCAGTACTTC.

V and J are TRBV5-1 and TRBJ2-5; possibly TRBD1 for D (6 bases). The germline V gene has CDR1 SGHRS and CDR2 YFSETQ. CDR3 length: 12 residues. V was pared by 5 bases and J by 5 bases, with 10 bases between. The CDR3 DNA reads TGCGCCAGCAGTCCGAGGGGGGAGACCCAGTACTTC. Protein sequence: CASSPRGETQYF.

The chain recombines TRBV4-1 with TRBJ2-3; 7 positions agree with TRBD1. The CDR3 has 15 residues. V shed 0 bases and J 4 bases; nucleotides not matched to a gene: 4. From germline, CDR1 is MGHRA and CDR2 YSYEKL. CDR3 residues: CASSQEDRKADTQYF. CDR3 in DNA: TGCGCCAGCAGCCAAGAGGACAGGAAGGCAGATACGCAGTATTTT.

The chain combines TRBV5-1 with TRBJ1-1; TRBD1 matches 9 bases. Germline V gene lookup returns CDR1 SGHRS and CDR2 YFSETQ. The CDR3 has 12 residues. V was clipped by 0 bases and J by 10 bases; unmatched bases: 1. The CDR3 is CASSLVGQGAFF. In DNA, the CDR3 is TGCGCCAGCAGCTTGGTGGGACAGGGAGCTTTCTTT.

The chain recombines TRBV6-5 with TRBJ1-1; weak D call: TRBD1 (5 bases). Trimming took off 6 bases at V and 2 bases at J, with 16 bases between the two ends. Germline assignment: CDR1 MNHEY and CDR2 SVGAGI. The length of the CDR3 is 15 residues. CDR3 protein: CASSPGVARNTEAFF. The CDR3 nucleotides are TGTGCCAGCAGCCCGGGGGTAGCGCGTAACACTGAAGCTTTCTTT.

The genes are TRBV6-6 and TRBJ1-1; D may be TRBD1 (6 bases). This CDR3 has 15 residues. Germline V gives CDR1 MNHNY, CDR2 SVGAGI (reference sequence). Trimming took 8 bases from V and 6 from J, leaving 22 bases between them. CDR3 coding DNA: TGTGCCAGCGCCATTTTGGGAGGGGGGGACCCTGAAGCTTTCTTT. Its translation is CASAILGGGDPEAFF.